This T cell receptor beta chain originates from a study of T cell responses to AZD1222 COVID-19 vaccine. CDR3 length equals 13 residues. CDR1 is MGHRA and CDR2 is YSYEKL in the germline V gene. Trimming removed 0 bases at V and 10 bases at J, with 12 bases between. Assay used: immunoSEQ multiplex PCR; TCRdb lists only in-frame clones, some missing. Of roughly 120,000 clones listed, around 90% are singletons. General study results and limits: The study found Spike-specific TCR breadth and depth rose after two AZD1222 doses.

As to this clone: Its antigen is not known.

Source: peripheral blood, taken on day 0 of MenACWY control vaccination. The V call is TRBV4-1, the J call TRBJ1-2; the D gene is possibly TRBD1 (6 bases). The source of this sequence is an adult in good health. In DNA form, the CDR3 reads TGCGCCAGCAGCCAAGAGGGGCGGGGGGCCTACACCTTC. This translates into CASSQEGRGAYTF.